This passage covers 23 T cell receptor beta chains from one sample sequenced in a study of blood T cell repertoires in COVID-19. TCRdb's copy holds only in-frame clones and misses some; the assay was immunoSEQ multiplex PCR. The table has some 150,000 clones, over 70% seen once. The material sequenced was peripheral blood. The receptors shown here come from a man between 45 and 60 years old with active COVID-19.

The table lists this clone with a few counts. The chain links TRBV7-9 to TRBJ2-7; tentatively, D is TRBD1 (5 bases). The CDR3 contains 15 residues. Trimming took off 1 base at V and 2 bases at J, with 12 bases between the two ends. Germline values: CDR1 SEHNR, CDR2 FQNEAQ (reference sequence). The chain's CDR3 is CASSLGQGPAYEQYF. CDR3 DNA sequence: TGTGCCAGCAGCTTAGGCCAGGGCCCTGCCTACGAGCAGTACTTC.

This clone came up once. The rearrangement uses TRBV7-9 and TRBJ2-4; 8 bases align to TRBD2. The germline gives CDR1 SEHNR, CDR2 FQNEAQ (reference sequence). CDR3 length equals 15 residues. V was clipped by 5 bases and J by 0 bases; unmatched bases: 3. This chain's CDR3 is CASSQSGGAKNIQYF. DNA for the CDR3: TGTGCCAGCAGCCAAAGCGGGGGAGCCAAAAACATTCAGTACTTC.

The chain links TRBV6-2 or TRBV6-3 to TRBJ1-5; D ambiguous. The germline CDR1 and CDR2 sequences are MNHEY and SVGEGT. Trimming took off 2 bases at V and 1 base at J, with 9 bases between the two ends. The CDR3 is 15 residues long. As DNA, the CDR3 is TGTGCCAGCAGTTACGGGCCGGGAAGCAATCAGCCCCAGCATTTT. As protein: CASSYGPGSNQPQHF.

The J gene is TRBJ2-7, the V gene TRBV6-5, with D perhaps matching TRBD2 (7 bases). The ends were cut back, 6 bases at V and 5 bases at J, with 17 bases in the middle. Germline lookup yields CDR1 MNHEY and CDR2 SVGAGI. This CDR3 comprises 14 residues. The CDR3 here is CASRTGLGKDEQYF. The CDR3 coding sequence is TGTGCCAGCAGGACAGGACTAGGGAAGGACGAGCAGTACTTC.

This chain links TRBV7-9 with TRBJ1-1; D is possibly TRBD1 (6 bases). Germline lookup yields CDR1 SEHNR and CDR2 FQNEAQ (reference sequence). Trimming stripped 1 base from V and 6 bases from J, with 24 bases between. The CDR3 length is 18 residues. The DNA of the CDR3 is TGTGCCAGCAGCTTAGTAGGACAGTTTGGGGTTACAACCGCTGAAGCTTTCTTT. It specifies CASSLVGQFGVTTAEAFF.

This chain uses TRBV7-9 with TRBJ1-2; TRBD1 matches at 7 bases. CDR3 length: 15 residues. Losses at the gene ends were 1 base for V and 6 bases for J; bases not matched to a gene: 8. Looked up from germline, CDR1 is SEHNR and CDR2 is FQNEAQ (reference sequence). CDR3 residues: CASSLGPGTEDGYTF. The CDR3 nucleotides read TGTGCCAGCAGCTTAGGCCCCGGGACAGAGGATGGCTACACCTTC.

J is TRBJ1-2 and V is TRBV3-1 (or the pseudogene TRBV3-2); D not resolved. Deletions cut 3 bases from V and 8 bases from J, with 10 bases between. The CDR3 is 12 residues long. Germline V CDR1 and CDR2: LGHDT, YNNKEL (reference sequence). CDR3 region: CASSQPAGGYTF. The CDR3 DNA follows: TGTGCCAGCAGCCAGCCGGCGGGGGGCTACACCTTC.

The V gene is TRBV5-1, the J gene TRBJ2-7; unclear D gene. Trimming took 0 bases from V and 0 from J, leaving 10 bases between them. The CDR3 length is 15 residues. The germline V gene encodes CDR1 SGHRS and CDR2 YFSETQ. The CDR3 protein is CASSLALRSSYEQYF. CDR3 coding DNA: TGCGCCAGCAGCTTGGCTCTACGTAGCTCCTACGAGCAGTACTTC. The variable domain in full, with the rest retrieved from reference TRBV5-1 and TRBJ2-7, is KAGVTQTPRYLIKTRGQQVTLSCSPISGHRSVSWYQQTPGQGLQFLFEYFSETQRNKGNFPGRFSGRQFSNSRSEMNVSTLELGDSALYLCASSLALRSSYEQYFGPGTRLTVT.

This chain links TRBV12-3 or TRBV12-4 with TRBJ1-4; possible D gene TRBD1, 6 bases. Between the trimmed V and J ends, which lost 2 bases and 13 bases, there was a span of 11 bases. The CDR3 is 12 residues long. In DNA, the CDR3 is TGTGCCAGCAGTTTATGGGACACCGCACTGTTTTTT. Residues: CASSLWDTALFF.

The J gene is TRBJ2-4, the V gene TRBV7-9; 7 bases line up with TRBD2. Per germline, CDR1 SEHNR and CDR2 FQNEAQ (reference sequence). The CDR3 extends over 15 amino acids. V shed 5 bases and J 8 bases; nucleotides not matched to a gene: 12. The chain's CDR3 is CASSQGASRGDIQYF. As DNA, the CDR3 is TGTGCCAGCAGCCAAGGTGCTAGCCGGGGGGACATTCAGTACTTC.

This clone was seen more than once but under ten times. J is TRBJ1-2 and V is TRBV6-6, with TRBD1 matching over 7 bases. Germline assignment: CDR1 MNHNY and CDR2 SVGAGI (reference sequence). V lost 6 bases to trimming and J lost 4 bases; unmatched junction nucleotides: 8. CDR3 length: 14 amino acids. The CDR3 DNA reads TGTGCCAGCAGCCAACAGGGGTCGATCTATGGCTACACCTTC. Translating it yields CASSQQGSIYGYTF.

The CDR3 DNA reads TGTGCCATTACGGGGTCTGGACGGCACAATCAGCCCCAGCATTTT. Encoded protein: CAITGSGRHNQPQHF. The V call is TRBV18, the J call TRBJ1-5; D remains ambiguous. V lost 10 bases to trimming and J lost 3 bases, with 19 bases between them. CDR3 length equals 15 residues. The germline gives CDR1 KGHSH, CDR2 LQKENI.

V usage is TRBV18 and J usage is TRBJ2-3; 14 bases are shared with TRBD2. CDR1 KGHSH and CDR2 LQKENI come from the germline V gene. The CDR3 is 16 residues long. Trimming at V came to 3 bases and at J to 4 bases, leaving 3 bases not matched to a gene. The CDR3 spells CASSPGTSGGADTQYF. The CDR3 DNA is TGTGCCAGCTCACCCGGGACTAGCGGGGGCGCAGATACGCAGTATTTT.

The V call is TRBV11-2, the J call TRBJ2-7; TRBD1 is a possible D gene (6 bases). The CDR3 runs 16 residues. Trimming took 4 bases from V and 0 from J, leaving 16 bases between them. Germline V gene data show CDR1 as SGHAT and CDR2 as FQNNGV. CDR3 nucleotides: TGTGCCAGCAGCTCTCCCGACAGGCTCCGCTCCTACGAGCAGTACTTC. Protein: CASSSPDRLRSYEQYF.

CDR3 sequence reads: CAISRGGGELFF. CDR3 DNA: TGTGCCATCAGTCGCGGAGGCGGGGAGCTGTTTTTT. The chain combines TRBV10-3 with TRBJ2-2; TRBD2 might be the D (5 bases). The germline V and J ends were trimmed by 5 bases and 7 bases, with 8 bases remaining between them. This CDR3 is built from 12 residues. Germline CDR1 ENHRY, CDR2 SYGVKD.

This sequence joins TRBV5-1 and TRBJ1-5; 8 positions match TRBD1. CDR3 length equals 14 residues. J gave up 2 bases and V 4 bases, and 2 bases lay outside the gene matches. The germline V gene has CDR1 SGHRS and CDR2 YFSETQ. The CDR3 DNA reads as TGCGCCAGCAGCCCGGACAGGGGCAATCAGCCCCAGCATTTT. Translated: CASSPDRGNQPQHF.

This chain connects TRBV7-2 to TRBJ2-5, with 8 nucleotides matching TRBD2. J lost 2 bases, V lost 5 bases, and 7 bases had no gene match. This CDR3 has 15 residues. The V gene's germline CDR1 is SGHTA and CDR2 FQGNSA. CDR3 protein: CASSQRSGRQETQYF. In DNA, the CDR3 is TGTGCCAGCAGCCAGCGGAGCGGGAGACAAGAGACCCAGTACTTC.

The V gene is TRBV6-1, the J gene TRBJ2-5; a weak D match, TRBD1 (6 bases). Germline assignment: CDR1 MNHNS and CDR2 SASEGT. Trimming pared 1 base from V and 8 bases from J, leaving 20 bases between. The CDR3 covers 16 residues. CDR3 amino acids: CASSEVGGRPKGTQYF. CDR3 coding DNA: TGTGCCAGCAGTGAAGTTGGGGGCCGACCTAAAGGAACCCAGTACTTC.

The sample holds one count of this clone. The genes are TRBV25-1 and TRBJ1-1; D gene uncertain. Trimming removed 4 bases at V and 4 bases at J, with 4 bases between. Looked up from germline, CDR1 is MGHDK and CDR2 is SYGVNS. The CDR3 loop spans 11 amino acids. As DNA, the CDR3 is TGTGCCAGCAGTGCGGTCACTGAAGCTTTCTTT. Protein sequence: CASSAVTEAFF.

This chain connects TRBV4-2 to TRBJ1-6; TRBD1 aligns across 7 bases. Germline values: CDR1 LGHNA, CDR2 YNFKEQ. The V and J ends lost 3 bases and 5 bases, in that order; junction bases with no gene match: 10. This CDR3 has 17 amino acids. The CDR3 DNA is TGTGCCAGCAGCCATGTACCCCCCGGGACAGATAATTCACCCCTCCACTTT. It translates to CASSHVPPGTDNSPLHF.

This sequence joins TRBV10-3 and TRBJ2-5, with TRBD1 as a possible D gene (5 bases). The CDR3 sequence is 13 residues long. V was shortened by 10 bases and J by 5 bases, with 17 bases between the two germline ends. The germline CDR1 and CDR2 sequences are ENHRY and SYGVKD. The DNA of the CDR3 is TGTGCCACAGGTAGGGGTGTGGAGGAGACCCAGTACTTC. It codes for CATGRGVEETQYF.

The chain joins TRBV4-1 to TRBJ2-5, with 14 bases fitting TRBD2. The V segment lost 0 bases and the J segment 3 bases; nucleotides outside the gene matches: 6. There are 18 residues in the CDR3. The germline V gene has CDR1 MGHRA and CDR2 YSYEKL. The CDR3 DNA reads TGCGCCAGCAGCCAAGAATTACTGGGACTAGCGGGGGAAGAGACCCAGTACTTC. It is translated as CASSQELLGLAGEETQYF.

This clone has a handful of counts. J is TRBJ2-2 and V is TRBV5-1; 10 positions match TRBD1. CDR3 length equals 15 residues. V lost 6 bases and J lost 3; bases outside the gene matches: 5. CDR1 is SGHRS, CDR2 YFSETQ, per germline. The CDR3 region is CASNLDRGHTGELFF. The CDR3 DNA reads as TGCGCCAGCAACCTTGACAGGGGGCACACCGGGGAGCTGTTTTTT. Based on the CDR3 plus reference TRBV5-1 and TRBJ2-2, the full variable domain is KAGVTQTPRYLIKTRGQQVTLSCSPISGHRSVSWYQQTPGQGLQFLFEYFSETQRNKGNFPGRFSGRQFSNSRSEMNVSTLELGDSALYLCASNLDRGHTGELFFGEGSRLTVL.